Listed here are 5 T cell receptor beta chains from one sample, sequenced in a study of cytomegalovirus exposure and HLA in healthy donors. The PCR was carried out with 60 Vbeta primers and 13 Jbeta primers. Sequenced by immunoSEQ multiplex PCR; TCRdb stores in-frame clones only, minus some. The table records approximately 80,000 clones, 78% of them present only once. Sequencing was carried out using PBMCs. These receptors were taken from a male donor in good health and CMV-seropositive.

CDR3 in amino acids: CASSAAASRNTEAFF. In nucleotides, the CDR3 is TGCGCCAGCAGCGCTGCCGCGTCTCGGAACACTGAAGCTTTCTTT. The rearrangement joins TRBV4-1 to TRBJ1-1, with D hard to call. The V end lost 5 bases, the J end lost 1 base, and 14 bases lay between the germline ends. CDR3 size: 15 residues. Germline-derived CDR1 and CDR2 are MGHRA and YSYEKL.

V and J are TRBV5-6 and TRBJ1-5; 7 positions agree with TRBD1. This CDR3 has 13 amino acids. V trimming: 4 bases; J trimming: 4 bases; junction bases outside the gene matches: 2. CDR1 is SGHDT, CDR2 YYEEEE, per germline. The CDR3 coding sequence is TGTGCCAGCAGCGCGACAGGGAATCAGCCCCAGCATTTT. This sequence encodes CASSATGNQPQHF.

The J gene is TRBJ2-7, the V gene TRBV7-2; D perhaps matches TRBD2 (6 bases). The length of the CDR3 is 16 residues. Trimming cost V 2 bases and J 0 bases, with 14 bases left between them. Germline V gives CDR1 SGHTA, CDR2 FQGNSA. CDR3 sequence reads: CASSLPGLVSSYEQYF. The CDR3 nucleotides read TGTGCCAGCAGCTTACCGGGACTCGTCAGCTCCTACGAGCAGTACTTC. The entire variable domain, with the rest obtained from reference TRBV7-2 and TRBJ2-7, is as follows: GAGVSQSPSNKVTEKGKDVELRCDPISGHTALYWYRQSLGQGLEFLIYFQGNSAPDKSGLPSDRFSAERTGGSVSTLTIQRTQQEDSAVYLCASSLPGLVSSYEQYFGPGTRLTVT.

CDR3 bases: TGTGCCAGCAGCCTCGGTGCGGATGAGCAGTTCTTC. This codes for CASSLGADEQFF. The chain is built from TRBV28 and TRBJ2-1; D unresolved. Trimming took off 6 bases at V and 8 bases at J, with 11 bases between the two ends. The CDR3 runs 12 residues. Germline CDR1 and CDR2: MDHEN and SYDVKM.

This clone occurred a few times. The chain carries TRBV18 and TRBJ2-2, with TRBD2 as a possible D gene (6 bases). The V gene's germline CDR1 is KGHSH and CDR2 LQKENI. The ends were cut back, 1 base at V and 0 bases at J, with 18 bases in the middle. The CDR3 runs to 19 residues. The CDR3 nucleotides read TGTGCCAGCTCACCACTCGTGGAGGGGACCCCCGCGAACACCGGGGAGCTGTTTTTT. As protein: CASSPLVEGTPANTGELFF.